This TCR beta chain was identified during a study of OX40 agonist ivuxolimab in advanced cancers. Produced via immunoSEQ multiplex PCR; TCRdb's table is partial and in-frame only. The sample has some 48,000 clones; around 84% are singletons. For this clone: The antigen remains unidentified.

Broader study findings: Circulating CD4+ and CD8+ T cells showed clonal expansion by week 6 at 0.1 to 3.0 mg/kg. Patients who responded partially at 0.1-3.0 mg/kg showed clonal expansion ranking among the lowest.

The CDR3 totals 16 residues. Germline V gene sequence: CDR1 MNHEY, CDR2 SMNVEV (reference sequence). V was shortened by 3 bases and J by 0 bases, with 11 bases between the two germline ends. The receptor was isolated from an adult with an advanced solid tumor such as melanoma, head and neck, liver or kidney cancer. Here the sequenced sample was CD4+ or CD8+ T cells sorted from blood, taken in a trial of the OX40 agonist ivuxolimab. This rearrangement joins TRBV27 to TRBJ1-4; no clear D gene. The CDR3, as DNA: TGTGCCAGCAGTTTGCTCATCCCAGCAACTAATGAAAAACTGTTTTTT. Translated: CASSLLIPATNEKLFF.